This TCR beta chain was identified in a study of cytomegalovirus exposure and HLA in healthy donors. PCR amplification relied on 60 Vbeta primers (plus 13 Jbeta primers). The table came from immunoSEQ multiplex PCR; TCRdb's copy has only in-frame clones and leaves some out. The sample records approximately 110,000 clones, more than 9.5% being singletons. Trimming took 2 bases from V and 5 from J; bases not matched to a gene: 5. CDR1 and CDR2 from the germline V gene are PRHDT and FYEKMQ (reference sequence). CDR3 length: 15 amino acids. The sequenced material came from PBMCs. The chain joins TRBV13 to TRBJ2-1; 8 bases are shared with TRBD2. The TCR originated in a man in his forties in good health and CMV-seropositive. CDR3 DNA sequence: TGTGCCAGCAGCTTACCTCTAGCGGGTAACAATGAGCAGTTCTTC. It codes for CASSLPLAGNNEQFF.